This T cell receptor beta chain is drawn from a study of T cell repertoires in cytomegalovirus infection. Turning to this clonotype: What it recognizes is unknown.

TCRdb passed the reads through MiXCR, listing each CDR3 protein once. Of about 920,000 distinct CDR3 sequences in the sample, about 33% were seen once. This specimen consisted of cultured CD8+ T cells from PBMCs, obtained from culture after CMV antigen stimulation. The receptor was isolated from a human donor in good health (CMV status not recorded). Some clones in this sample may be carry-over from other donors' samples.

The CDR3 protein is CASSLEGRGGTDTQYF. The CDR3 DNA reads TGTGCCAGCAGCTTAGAGGGGCGGGGGGGGACAGATACGCAGTATTTT. V gene TRBV11-3 combines with J gene TRBJ2-3; 9 bases agree with TRBD2. J was trimmed by 3 bases and V by 0 bases; bases with no gene match: 4. This CDR3 is 16 amino acids long. Per germline, CDR1 SGHNT and CDR2 YENEEA.